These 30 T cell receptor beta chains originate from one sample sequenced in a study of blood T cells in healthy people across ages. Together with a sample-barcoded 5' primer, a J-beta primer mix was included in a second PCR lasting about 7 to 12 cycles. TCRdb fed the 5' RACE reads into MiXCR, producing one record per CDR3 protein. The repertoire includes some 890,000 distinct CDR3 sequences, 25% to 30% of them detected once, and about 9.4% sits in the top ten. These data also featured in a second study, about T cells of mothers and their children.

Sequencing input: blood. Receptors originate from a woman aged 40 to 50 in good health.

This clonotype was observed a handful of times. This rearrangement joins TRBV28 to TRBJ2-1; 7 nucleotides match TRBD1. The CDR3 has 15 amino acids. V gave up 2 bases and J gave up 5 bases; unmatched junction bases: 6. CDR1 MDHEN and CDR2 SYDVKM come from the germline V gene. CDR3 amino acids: CASSLVATGHNEQFF. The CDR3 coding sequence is TGTGCCAGCAGTTTAGTAGCGACAGGGCACAATGAGCAGTTCTTC. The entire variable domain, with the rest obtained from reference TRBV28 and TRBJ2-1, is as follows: DVKVTQSSRYLVKRTGEKVFLECVQDMDHENMFWYRQDPGLGLRLIYFSYDVKMKEKGDIPEGYSVSREKKERFSLILESASTNQTSMYLCASSLVATGHNEQFFGPGTRLTVL.

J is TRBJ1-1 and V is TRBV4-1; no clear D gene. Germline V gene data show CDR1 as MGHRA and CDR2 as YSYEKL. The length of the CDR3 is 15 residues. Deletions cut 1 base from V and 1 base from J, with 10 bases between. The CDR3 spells CASSQASNGNTEAFF. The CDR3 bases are TGCGCCAGCAGCCAAGCGTCGAATGGGAACACTGAAGCTTTCTTT.

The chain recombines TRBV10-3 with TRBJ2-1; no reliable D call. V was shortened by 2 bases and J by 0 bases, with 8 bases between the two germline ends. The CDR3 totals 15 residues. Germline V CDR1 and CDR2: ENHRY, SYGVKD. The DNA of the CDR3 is TGTGCCATCAGTGAGGCAGGTAGCTCCTACAATGAGCAGTTCTTC. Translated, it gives CAISEAGSSYNEQFF.

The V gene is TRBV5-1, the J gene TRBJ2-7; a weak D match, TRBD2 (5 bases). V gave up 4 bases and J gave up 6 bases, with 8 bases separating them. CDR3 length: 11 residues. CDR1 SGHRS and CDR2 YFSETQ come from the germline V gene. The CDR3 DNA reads TGCGCCAGCAGCAGCGGTTGCGAGCAGTACTTC. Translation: CASSSGCEQYF. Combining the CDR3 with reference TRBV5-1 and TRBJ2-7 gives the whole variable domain KAGVTQTPRYLIKTRGQQVTLSCSPISGHRSVSWYQQTPGQGLQFLFEYFSETQRNKGNFPGRFSGRQFSNSRSEMNVSTLELGDSALYLCASSSGCEQYFGPGTRLTVT.

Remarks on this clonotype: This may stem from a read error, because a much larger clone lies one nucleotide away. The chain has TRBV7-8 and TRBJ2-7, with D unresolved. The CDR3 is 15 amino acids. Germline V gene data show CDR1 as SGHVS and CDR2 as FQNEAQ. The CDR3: CASSPPDPSPYGQYF. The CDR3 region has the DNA TGTGCCAGCAGCCCCCCGGACCCAAGCCCCTACGGGCAGTACTTC.

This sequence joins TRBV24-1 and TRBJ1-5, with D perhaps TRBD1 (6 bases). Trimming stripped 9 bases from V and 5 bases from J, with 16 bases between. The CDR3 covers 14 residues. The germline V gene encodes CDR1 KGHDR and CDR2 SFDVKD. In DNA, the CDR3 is TGTGCCACCCAAAAGGGGGGAGCGGATCAGCCCCAGCATTTT. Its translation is CATQKGGADQPQHF.

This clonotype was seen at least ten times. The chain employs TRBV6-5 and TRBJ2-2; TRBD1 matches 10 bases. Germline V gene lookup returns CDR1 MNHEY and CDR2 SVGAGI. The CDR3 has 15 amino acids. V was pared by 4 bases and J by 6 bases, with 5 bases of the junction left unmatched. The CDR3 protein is CASSWGTGEAGELFF. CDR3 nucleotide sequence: TGTGCCAGCAGTTGGGGGACAGGGGAAGCCGGGGAGCTGTTTTTT.

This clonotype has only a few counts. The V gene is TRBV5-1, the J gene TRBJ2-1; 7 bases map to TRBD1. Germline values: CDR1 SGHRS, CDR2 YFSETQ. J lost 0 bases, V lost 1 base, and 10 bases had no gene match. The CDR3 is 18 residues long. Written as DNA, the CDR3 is TGCGCCAGCAGCTTGATCCCACTGACAGGGAACTCCTACAATGAGCAGTTCTTC. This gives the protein CASSLIPLTGNSYNEQFF.

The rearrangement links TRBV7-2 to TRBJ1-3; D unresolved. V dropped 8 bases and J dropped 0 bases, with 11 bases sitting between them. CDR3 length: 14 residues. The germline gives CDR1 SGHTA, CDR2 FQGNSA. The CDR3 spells CASLPGPSGNTIYF. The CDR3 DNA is TGTGCCAGCCTCCCCGGGCCCTCTGGAAACACCATATATTTT.

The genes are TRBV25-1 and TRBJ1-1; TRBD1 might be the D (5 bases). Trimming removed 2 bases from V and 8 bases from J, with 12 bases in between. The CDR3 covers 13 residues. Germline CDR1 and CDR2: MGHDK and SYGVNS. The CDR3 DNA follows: TGTGCCAGCAGTGAAGTGTATCGGACAGAAGCTTTCTTT. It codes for CASSEVYRTEAFF.

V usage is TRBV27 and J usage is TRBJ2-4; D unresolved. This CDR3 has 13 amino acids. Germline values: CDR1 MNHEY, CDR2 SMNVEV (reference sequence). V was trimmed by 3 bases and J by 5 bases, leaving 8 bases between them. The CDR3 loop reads CASSFDAQNIQYF. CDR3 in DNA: TGTGCCAGCAGTTTCGACGCCCAAAACATTCAGTACTTC.

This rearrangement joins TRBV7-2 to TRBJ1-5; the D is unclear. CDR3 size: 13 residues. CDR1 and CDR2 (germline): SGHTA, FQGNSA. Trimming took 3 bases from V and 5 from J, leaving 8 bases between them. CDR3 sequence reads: CASSFRSYQPQHF. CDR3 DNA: TGTGCCAGCAGCTTTAGAAGTTATCAGCCCCAGCATTTT.

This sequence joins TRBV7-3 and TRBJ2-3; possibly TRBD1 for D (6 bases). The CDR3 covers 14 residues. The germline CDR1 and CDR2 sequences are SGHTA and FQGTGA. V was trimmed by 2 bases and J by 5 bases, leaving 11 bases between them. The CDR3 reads CASSLGSRGDTQYF. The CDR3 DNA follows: TGTGCCAGCAGCTTAGGGTCCAGGGGAGATACGCAGTATTTT. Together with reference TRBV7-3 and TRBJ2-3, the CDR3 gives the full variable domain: GAGVSQTPSNKVTEKGKYVELRCDPISGHTALYWYRQSLGQGPEFLIYFQGTGAADDSGLPNDRFFAVRPEGSVSTLKIQRTERGDSAVYLCASSLGSRGDTQYFGPGTRLTVL.

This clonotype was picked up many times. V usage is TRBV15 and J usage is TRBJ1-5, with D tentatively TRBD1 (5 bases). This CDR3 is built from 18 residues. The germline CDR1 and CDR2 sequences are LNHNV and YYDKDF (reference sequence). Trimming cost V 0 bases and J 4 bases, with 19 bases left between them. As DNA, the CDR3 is TGTGCCACCAGCAGAGATTCTAATACGGGGGTTGGAAATCAGCCCCAGCATTTT. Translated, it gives CATSRDSNTGVGNQPQHF.

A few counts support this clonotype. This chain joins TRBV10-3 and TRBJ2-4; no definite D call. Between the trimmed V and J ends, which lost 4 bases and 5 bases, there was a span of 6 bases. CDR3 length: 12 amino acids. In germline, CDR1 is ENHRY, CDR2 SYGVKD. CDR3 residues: CAISVNENIQYF. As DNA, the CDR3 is TGTGCCATCAGTGTAAACGAAAACATTCAGTACTTC.

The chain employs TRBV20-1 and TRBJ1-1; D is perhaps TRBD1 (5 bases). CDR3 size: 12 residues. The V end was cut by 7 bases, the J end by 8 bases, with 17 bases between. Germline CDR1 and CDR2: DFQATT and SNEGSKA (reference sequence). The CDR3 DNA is TGCAGTGTAAGAGATCCGGACAAAGAAGCTTTCTTT. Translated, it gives CSVRDPDKEAFF.

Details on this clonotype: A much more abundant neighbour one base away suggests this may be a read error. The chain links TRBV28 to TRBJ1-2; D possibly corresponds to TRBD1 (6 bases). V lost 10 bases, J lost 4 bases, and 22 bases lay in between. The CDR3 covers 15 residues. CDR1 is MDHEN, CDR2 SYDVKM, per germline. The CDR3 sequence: CATQKSTGSIYGYTF. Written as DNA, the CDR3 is TGTGCCACCCAAAAATCAACAGGGAGTATCTATGGCTACACCTTC.

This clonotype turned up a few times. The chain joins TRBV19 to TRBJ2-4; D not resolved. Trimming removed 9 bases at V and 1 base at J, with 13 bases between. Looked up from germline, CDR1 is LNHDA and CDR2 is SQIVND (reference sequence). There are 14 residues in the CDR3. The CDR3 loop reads CASKPFPAKNIQYF. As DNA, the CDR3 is TGTGCCAGCAAACCTTTCCCGGCCAAAAACATTCAGTACTTC.

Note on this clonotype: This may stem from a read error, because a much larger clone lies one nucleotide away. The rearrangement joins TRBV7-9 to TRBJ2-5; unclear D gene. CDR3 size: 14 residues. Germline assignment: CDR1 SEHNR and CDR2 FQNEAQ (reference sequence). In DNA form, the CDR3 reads TGTGCCGGCAGCTCAACCCTGAAGAGAGAGACCCAGTACTTC. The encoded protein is CAGSSTLKRETQYF.

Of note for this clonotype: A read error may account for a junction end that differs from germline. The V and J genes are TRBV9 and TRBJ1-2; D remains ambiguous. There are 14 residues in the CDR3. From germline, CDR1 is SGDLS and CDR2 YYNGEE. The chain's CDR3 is CAGSEAAWIQGHTF. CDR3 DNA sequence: TGTGCCGGCAGCGAGGCCGCATGGATCCAAGGCCACACCTTC.

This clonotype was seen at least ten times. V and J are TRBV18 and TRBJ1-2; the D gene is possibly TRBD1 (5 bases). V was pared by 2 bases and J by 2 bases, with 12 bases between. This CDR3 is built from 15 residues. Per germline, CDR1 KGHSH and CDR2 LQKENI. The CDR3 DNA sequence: TGTGCCAGCTCACCAAGGACGGGGGGAAACTATGGCTACACCTTC. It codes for CASSPRTGGNYGYTF. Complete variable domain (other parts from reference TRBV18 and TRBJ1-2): NAGVMQNPRHLVRRRGQEARLRCSPMKGHSHVYWYRQLPEEGLKFMVYLQKENIIDESGMPKERFSAEFPKEGPSILRIQQVVRGDSAAYFCASSPRTGGNYGYTFGSGTRLTVV.

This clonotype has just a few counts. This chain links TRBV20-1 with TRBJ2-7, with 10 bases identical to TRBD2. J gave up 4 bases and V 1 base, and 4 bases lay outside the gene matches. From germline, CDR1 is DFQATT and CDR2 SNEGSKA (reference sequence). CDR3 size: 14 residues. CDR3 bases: TGCAGTGCTAGAGTATATAGCGGGGGGTACGAGCAGTACTTC. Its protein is CSARVYSGGYEQYF.

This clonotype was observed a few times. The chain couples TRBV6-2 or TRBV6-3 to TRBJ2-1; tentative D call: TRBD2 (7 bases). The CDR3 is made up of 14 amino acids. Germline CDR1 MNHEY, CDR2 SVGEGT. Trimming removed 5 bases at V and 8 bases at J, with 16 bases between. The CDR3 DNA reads TGTGCCAGCAGTGGTGGGGGGGCAGTCGATGAGCAGTTCTTC. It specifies CASSGGGAVDEQFF.

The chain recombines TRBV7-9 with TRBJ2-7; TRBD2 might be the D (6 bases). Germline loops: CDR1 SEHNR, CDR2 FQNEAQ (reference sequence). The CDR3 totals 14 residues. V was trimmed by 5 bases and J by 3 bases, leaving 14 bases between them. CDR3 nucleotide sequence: TGTGCCAGCAGCCGCGGGACGGAAGTCTACGAGCAGTACTTC. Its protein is CASSRGTEVYEQYF.

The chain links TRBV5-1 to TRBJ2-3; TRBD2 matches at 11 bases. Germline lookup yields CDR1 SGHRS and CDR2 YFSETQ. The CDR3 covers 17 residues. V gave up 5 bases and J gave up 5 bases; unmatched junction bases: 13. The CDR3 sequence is CASRRSVAGGPGDTQYF. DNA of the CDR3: TGCGCCAGCAGGCGGAGCGTAGCGGGAGGGCCGGGAGATACGCAGTATTTT.

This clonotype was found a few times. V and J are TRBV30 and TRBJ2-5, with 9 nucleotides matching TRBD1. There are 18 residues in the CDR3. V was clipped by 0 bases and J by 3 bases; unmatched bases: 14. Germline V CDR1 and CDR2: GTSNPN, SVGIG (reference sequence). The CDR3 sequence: CAWSVERGTGWIKETQYF. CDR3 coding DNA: TGTGCCTGGAGTGTAGAAAGGGGGACAGGGTGGATTAAAGAGACCCAGTACTTC.

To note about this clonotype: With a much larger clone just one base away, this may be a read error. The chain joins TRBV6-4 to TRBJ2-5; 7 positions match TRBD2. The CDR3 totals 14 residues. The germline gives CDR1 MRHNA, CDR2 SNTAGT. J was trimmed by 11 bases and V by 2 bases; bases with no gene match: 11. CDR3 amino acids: CASSDGGGYNEQYF. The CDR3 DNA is TGTGCCAGCAGTGACGGCGGGGGATACAATGAGCAGTACTTC.

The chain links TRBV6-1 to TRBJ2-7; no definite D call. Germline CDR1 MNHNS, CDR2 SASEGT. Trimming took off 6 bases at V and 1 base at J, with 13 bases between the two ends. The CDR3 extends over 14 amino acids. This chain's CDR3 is CASRITARSYEQYF. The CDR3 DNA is TGTGCCAGCAGAATAACTGCCCGATCCTACGAGCAGTACTTC.

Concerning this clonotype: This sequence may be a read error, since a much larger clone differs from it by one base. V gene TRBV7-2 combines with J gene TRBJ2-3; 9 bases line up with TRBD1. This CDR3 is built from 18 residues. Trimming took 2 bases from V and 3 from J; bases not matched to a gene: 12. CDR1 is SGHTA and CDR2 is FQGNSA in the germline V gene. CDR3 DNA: TGTGCCAGCAGCTTAAGGTCCCCCGGACAGGGGAGAACAGATACGCAGTATTTT. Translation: CASSLRSPGQGRTDTQYF.

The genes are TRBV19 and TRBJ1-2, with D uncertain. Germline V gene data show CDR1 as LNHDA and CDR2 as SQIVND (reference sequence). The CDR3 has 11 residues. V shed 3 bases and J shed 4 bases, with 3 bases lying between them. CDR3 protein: CASSMGYGYTF. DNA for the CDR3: TGTGCCAGTAGTATGGGCTATGGCTACACCTTC. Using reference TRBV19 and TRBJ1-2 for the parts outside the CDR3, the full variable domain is DGGITQSPKYLFRKEGQNVTLSCEQNLNHDAMYWYRQDPGQGLRLIYYSQIVNDFQKGDIAEGYSVSREKKESFPLTVTSAQKNPTAFYLCASSMGYGYTFGSGTRLTVV.